This T cell receptor (beta chain) was sequenced in a study of blood T cell repertoires in COVID-19. Study information: COVID-19 samples, acute and convalescent, were from the United States, Italy and Spain. The analysed material was cDNA or gDNA that came from T cells, B-cell-depleted T cells, or PBMCs.

Seattle researchers signed up patients amid active infection and tracked them longitudinally. The V gene's germline CDR1 is SGHRS and CDR2 YFSETQ. The CDR3 is 15 amino acids. Trimming cost V 0 bases and J 4 bases, with 10 bases left between them. Per the original data handling: How many nucleated cells were present was estimated from reference gene primer amplification. Sequencing was performed with immunoSEQ multiplex PCR; in TCRdb, only in-frame clones are kept and a portion is missing. The V and J calls and the clone size are those of that table, but D and trimming were determined from the DNA. In the table there are roughly 210,000 clones, 80% to 90% of which are singletons.

Material: peripheral blood. The source is a woman older than 75 with COVID-19, enrolled during active disease. This chain connects TRBV5-1 to TRBJ1-4; no definite D call. CDR3 coding DNA: TGCGCCAGCAGCTTGGGGAGGGTTAGTAATGAAAAACTGTTTTTT. Encoded protein: CASSLGRVSNEKLFF.